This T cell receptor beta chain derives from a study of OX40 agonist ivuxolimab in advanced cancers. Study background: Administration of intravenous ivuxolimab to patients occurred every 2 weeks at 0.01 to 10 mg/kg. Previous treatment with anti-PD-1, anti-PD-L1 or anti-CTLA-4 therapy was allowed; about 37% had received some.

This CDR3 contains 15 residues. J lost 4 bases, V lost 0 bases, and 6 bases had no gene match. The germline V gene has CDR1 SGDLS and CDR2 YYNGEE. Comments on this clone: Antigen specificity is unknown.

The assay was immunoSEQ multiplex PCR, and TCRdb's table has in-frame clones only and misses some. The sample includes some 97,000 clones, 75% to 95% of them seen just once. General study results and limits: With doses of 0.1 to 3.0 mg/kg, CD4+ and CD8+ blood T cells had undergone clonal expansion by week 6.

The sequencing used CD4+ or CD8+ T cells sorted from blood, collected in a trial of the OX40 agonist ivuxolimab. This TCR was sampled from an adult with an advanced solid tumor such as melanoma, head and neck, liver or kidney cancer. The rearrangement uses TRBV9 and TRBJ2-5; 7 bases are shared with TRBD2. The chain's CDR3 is CASSVAGGRGETQYF. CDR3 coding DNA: TGTGCCAGCAGCGTAGCGGGCGGGAGAGGAGAGACCCAGTACTTC.